This entry describes one TCR beta chain. The method was immunoSEQ multiplex PCR; TCRdb's version includes in-frame clones alone and lacks a portion of them. The table lists about 6,700 clones, roughly 77% of them singletons, with 20% to 25% in the top ten. Looked up from germline, CDR1 is SEHNR and CDR2 is FQNEAQ (reference sequence). This CDR3 spans 15 amino acids. V lost 5 bases and J 5 bases, leaving 18 bases between the germline ends. The sample originates from a study of T cells after posttransplantation cyclophosphamide. A marrow graft followed busulfan-fludarabine conditioning, with cyclophosphamide on days +3 and +4.

The sample consisted of PBMCs, taken after allogeneic stem cell transplant with posttransplant cyclophosphamide. The gene calls are TRBV7-9 and TRBJ2-5, with D possibly being TRBD2 (5 bases). The sequence was obtained from a female patient aged 50-65 years who received an allogeneic stem cell transplant from a related donor, was CMV-positive, and had no GVHD. Some T cells could come from the graft donor. DNA for the CDR3: TGTGCCAGCAGCGCACAAGCCCGGGATCGGGAGACCCAGTACTTC. It is translated as CASSAQARDRETQYF.